The 15 T cell receptor beta chains listed next were all sequenced from one sample in a study of cytomegalovirus exposure and HLA in healthy donors. The PCR contained 60 Vbeta and 13 Jbeta primers. Profiled with immunoSEQ multiplex PCR; TCRdb holds only in-frame clones, not every one. The data contain roughly 200,000 clones, 70% of them singletons. The specimen sequenced was PBMCs. These receptors were collected from a man aged 35-49 years in good health and CMV-seropositive.

This chain joins TRBV2 and TRBJ2-7, with 7 nucleotides matching TRBD1. The CDR3 covers 15 residues. CDR1 is SNHLY, CDR2 FYNNEI, per germline. The J segment lost 3 bases and the V segment lost 4 bases, leaving 9 bases of the junction unmatched. This CDR3 is CASSASAGGGYEQYF. Here the CDR3 DNA reads TGTGCCAGCAGTGCATCCGCAGGGGGTGGCTACGAGCAGTACTTC.

The CDR3 here is CASSGGLGRTGELFF. The CDR3 region has the DNA TGTGCCAGTAGCGGGGGGTTAGGGAGGACCGGGGAGCTGTTTTTT. The chain is built from TRBV19 and TRBJ2-2, with 7 bases lining up with TRBD2. The CDR3 loop spans 15 amino acids. V lost 6 bases to trimming and J lost 5 bases; unmatched junction nucleotides: 9. Germline CDR1 reads LNHDA; CDR2 reads SQIVND (reference sequence). The full variable domain, with the rest looked up from reference TRBV19 and TRBJ2-2, is DGGITQSPKYLFRKEGQNVTLSCEQNLNHDAMYWYRQDPGQGLRLIYYSQIVNDFQKGDIAEGYSVSREKKESFPLTVTSAQKNPTAFYLCASSGGLGRTGELFFGEGSRLTVL.

The J gene is TRBJ2-3, the V gene TRBV11-3; D perhaps matches TRBD2 (5 bases). The CDR3 contains 13 residues. The germline V gene encodes CDR1 SGHNT and CDR2 YENEEA. With 4 bases removed from V and 5 bases from J, the gap between germline ends came to 10 bases. This CDR3 is CASSSNGKDTQYF. CDR3 DNA: TGTGCCAGCAGCTCAAACGGGAAAGATACGCAGTATTTT.

The chain couples TRBV6-6 to TRBJ2-5; 8 nucleotides match TRBD1. Matching the DNA end better, TRBJ2-7 makes the J call doubtful. The CDR3 is 14 residues long. Germline V lookup: CDR1 MNHNY, CDR2 SVGAGI (reference sequence). This CDR3 reads CASSDRGPTYEQYF. As DNA, the CDR3 is TGTGCCAGCAGTGACAGGGGACCTACCTACGAGCAGTACTTC.

The chain is built from TRBV25-1 and TRBJ2-1, with unresolved D. The CDR3 is 8 residues long. Germline loops: CDR1 MGHDK, CDR2 SYGVNS. This CDR3 reads CAINEQFF. The CDR3 region has the DNA TGTGCTATTAATGAGCAGTTCTTC.

The CDR3 here is CASSLAGGADTEAFF. DNA of the CDR3: TGTGCCAGCAGCTTAGCGGGGGGGGCGGACACTGAAGCTTTCTTT. The chain joins TRBV7-9 to TRBJ1-1; possible D gene TRBD1, 6 bases. V was trimmed by 0 bases and J by 3 bases, leaving 11 bases between them. Germline CDR1 reads SEHNR; CDR2 reads FQNEAQ (reference sequence). The CDR3 spans 15 residues.

The chain couples TRBV5-1 to TRBJ2-2, with D possibly being TRBD2 (7 bases). Germline CDR1 reads SGHRS; CDR2 reads YFSETQ. V was pared by 7 bases and J by 0 bases, with 16 bases between. This CDR3 is 16 amino acids long. CDR3 region: CASHPGGNSNTGELFF. CDR3 bases: TGCGCCAGCCATCCGGGGGGCAATTCGAACACCGGGGAGCTGTTTTTT.

The chain combines TRBV6-5 with TRBJ2-1, with 7 positions matching TRBD1. The germline CDR1 and CDR2 sequences are MNHEY and SVGAGI. Germline trimming cut 2 bases from V and 8 bases from J; bases unmatched to any gene: 6. The CDR3 is 14 residues long. CDR3 sequence: CASSYEPQGDEQFF. Written as DNA, the CDR3 is TGTGCCAGCAGTTACGAACCCCAGGGGGATGAGCAGTTCTTC.

There are a few counts of this clone. This chain connects TRBV15 to TRBJ2-7; 8 bases are shared with TRBD2. The CDR3 totals 14 residues. After removal of 8 bases from V and 0 bases from J, the junction contained 6 bases not matched to a gene. Germline values: CDR1 LNHNV, CDR2 YYDKDF (reference sequence). The CDR3 sequence is CATRGAGGSYEQYF. The CDR3 DNA reads TGTGCCACCCGCGGTGCGGGGGGCTCCTACGAGCAGTACTTC.

This clone was seen a handful of times. V and J are TRBV19 and TRBJ2-3; the match to TRBD2 covers 14 bases. This CDR3 is 17 amino acids long. V lost 5 bases to trimming and J lost 5 bases; unmatched junction nucleotides: 9. The germline V gene has CDR1 LNHDA and CDR2 SQIVND (reference sequence). The CDR3 protein is CASSLGLAGGRGDTQYF. CDR3 in DNA: TGTGCCAGTAGTCTCGGACTAGCGGGGGGCCGGGGAGATACGCAGTATTTT. Drawing the rest from reference TRBV19 and TRBJ2-3, the complete variable domain is DGGITQSPKYLFRKEGQNVTLSCEQNLNHDAMYWYRQDPGQGLRLIYYSQIVNDFQKGDIAEGYSVSREKKESFPLTVTSAQKNPTAFYLCASSLGLAGGRGDTQYFGPGTRLTVL.

The chain has TRBV5-6 and TRBJ1-1; perhaps TRBD1 as D (6 bases). Germline values: CDR1 SGHDT, CDR2 YYEEEE. Trimming left V 1 base short and J 4 bases short, with 11 bases between. This CDR3 comprises 14 residues. The CDR3 loop reads CASSLSGGPTEAFF. In DNA form, the CDR3 reads TGTGCCAGCAGCTTGAGCGGGGGCCCCACTGAAGCTTTCTTT.

Points on this clone: This sample includes further DNA sequences coding for the same CDR3. The rearrangement uses TRBV15 and TRBJ2-7; D is possibly TRBD2 (6 bases). Germline V gene lookup returns CDR1 LNHNV and CDR2 YYDKDF (reference sequence). V shed 0 bases and J shed 3 bases, with 12 bases lying between them. There are 15 residues in the CDR3. The CDR3 bases are TGTGCCACCAGCAGAGACGGGACGGGACTCTACGAGCAGTACTTC. Amino acid sequence: CATSRDGTGLYEQYF.

V is TRBV11-3 and J is TRBJ1-1, with 7 bases fitting TRBD1. With 5 bases clipped from V and 3 bases from J, the junction kept 6 bases outside the gene matches. The CDR3 has 14 amino acids. Germline V gene lookup returns CDR1 SGHNT and CDR2 YENEEA. The CDR3 protein is CASSGNRGDTEAFF. The CDR3, as DNA: TGTGCCAGCAGCGGCAACAGGGGTGACACTGAAGCTTTCTTT.

The chain has TRBV5-8 and TRBJ1-1; possibly TRBD1 for D (6 bases). The CDR3 runs 11 residues. Trimming took 2 bases from V and 8 from J, leaving 7 bases between them. In germline, CDR1 is SGHTS, CDR2 YDEGEE. CDR3 nucleotides: TGTGCCAGCAGCTTCGACAGGGAAGCTTTCTTT. Residues: CASSFDREAFF.

This chain joins TRBV2 and TRBJ1-5; TRBD1 might be the D (5 bases). V shed 6 bases and J shed 4 bases, with 19 bases lying between them. The CDR3 sequence is 16 residues long. Germline V gene data show CDR1 as SNHLY and CDR2 as FYNNEI. The CDR3 protein is CASSPPAGQPNQPQHF. CDR3 coding DNA: TGTGCCAGCAGCCCCCCAGCGGGGCAGCCGAATCAGCCCCAGCATTTT.